This paragraph covers one TCR beta chain sequence. The antigen is unknown. The data were obtained in a study of T cells in Graves' hyperthyroidism and ophthalmopathy. Germline V gives CDR1 SGHAT, CDR2 FQNNGV. J lost 6 bases, V lost 0 bases, and 6 bases had no gene match. The CDR3 is 17 residues long. Researchers amplified the TCR beta CDR3 regions from RNA transcripts. The TCR CDR3 first-round RT-PCR relied on the HTBI primer set. MiXCR, applied by TCRdb to the multiplex PCR reads, yields one record per CDR3 protein. The sample lists 500,000 to 650,000 distinct CDR3 sequences, around 13% occurring once. Study-level points and caveats: A model using 13 V-J features told ophthalmopathy apart from stable hyperthyroidism. Blood samples included most of the expanded thyroid clonotypes exceeding 0.001.

Orbital computed tomography and thyroid ultrasound, together with serum TRAb and thyroxine and clinical symptoms, were used for diagnoses. PBMCs were obtained from 10 ml fresh peripheral blood. The source of this sequence is a woman between 35 and 50 years old with Graves' hyperthyroidism. This chain connects TRBV11-2 to TRBJ2-1, with 12 nucleotides matching TRBD2. Sequencing was done on a sample of blood. CDR3 sequence reads: CASSLDMTSGSFNEQFF. In DNA form, the CDR3 reads TGTGCCAGCAGCTTAGATATGACTAGCGGGAGTTTCAATGAGCAGTTCTTC.